Listed below are T cell receptor beta chains from one sample, sequenced in a study of human T cells and chemical hapten exposure. TCRdb reprocessed the RACE reads via MiXCR and lists one record per CDR3 protein. This table has about 26,000 distinct CDR3 sequences, 8.5% to 9.5% appearing once. Sequenced here: whole blood, sampled in connection with sensitization to the hapten diphenylcyclopropenone (DPC). The source is a man younger than 40 with alopecia areata. Some clones in this sample may be carry-over from other donors' samples. CDR3s include the opening cysteine and the closing phenylalanine or tryptophan. A D gene is named only where the DNA matches it firmly. Size tells how often a clone was seen (once, few, many) or the class of an expanded clone, and some rows leave it out.

>many|TRBJ2-3|TRBV20-1|TRBD2
CSATRLAGSTDTQYF
TGCAGTGCTACACGACTAGCGGGGAGCACAGATACGCAGTATTTT
>many|TRBJ2-2|TRBV12-3/TRBV12-4|TRBD2
CASNPGLAGELFF
TGTGCCAGCAACCCTGGACTAGCCGGGGAGCTGTTTTTT
>few|TRBJ1-2|TRBV4-3|-
CASSQTDGDGYTF
TGCGCCAGCAGCCAGACGGACGGGGATGGCTACACCTTC
>few|TRBJ1-5|TRBV27|TRBD1
CASSFGQGVDQPQHF
TGTGCCAGCAGTTTCGGACAGGGGGTTGATCAGCCCCAGCATTTT
>few|TRBJ2-5|TRBV6-1|-
CASSDSGAETQYF
TGTGCCAGCAGTGATTCGGGAGCCGAGACCCAGTACTTC
>few|TRBJ2-2|TRBV29-1|-
CSAGRNTGELFF
TGCAGCGCGGGACGGAACACCGGGGAGCTGTTTTTT
>many|TRBJ2-3|TRBV20-1|TRBD1
CSAGKPGQGTQYF
TGCAGTGCTGGAAAACCGGGACAGGGTACGCAGTATTTT
>many|TRBJ2-1|TRBV20-1|TRBD2
CSASATGTSGRNEQFF
TGCAGTGCTAGCGCTACCGGGACTAGCGGGAGGAATGAGCAGTTCTTC
>many|TRBJ1-5|TRBV18|-
CASSPGENQPQHF
TGTGCCAGCTCACCAGGGGAAAATCAGCCCCAGCATTTT
>many|TRBJ2-3|TRBV4-3|-
CASSQENDYYRVQYF
TGCGCCAGCAGCCAAGAGAATGATTACTACAGGGTGCAGTATTTT
>many|TRBJ1-4|TRBV7-7|-
CASNQGQLNEKLFF
TGTGCTAGCAACCAAGGGCAGCTAAATGAAAAACTGTTTTTT
>-|TRBJ2-1|TRBV25-1|TRBD2
CASSEYSGGYNEQFF
TGTGCCAGCAGTGAATATAGCGGGGGGTACAATGAGCAGTTCTTC
>many|TRBJ1-5|TRBV24-1|-
CATSDRASNQPQHF
TGTGCCACCAGTGACAGGGCTAGCAATCAGCCCCAGCATTTT
>many|TRBJ1-4|TRBV24-1|-
CATSDSRQDNEKLFF
TGTGCCACCAGTGATTCAAGACAAGATAATGAAAAACTGTTTTTT
>medium-sized|TRBJ2-1|TRBV11-2|-
CASSLDYYNEQFF
TGTGCCAGCAGCTTAGACTATTACAATGAGCAGTTCTTC
>many|TRBJ1-2|TRBV5-1|-
CASSSGPVDGYTF
TGCGCCAGCAGCTCGGGCCCGGTTGATGGCTACACCTTC
>-|TRBJ2-1|TRBV3-1|TRBD2
CASSFRPLAGGSYNEQFF
TGTGCCAGCAGCTTCCGCCCCCTAGCGGGGGGATCCTACAATGAGCAGTTCTTC
>few|TRBJ1-1|TRBV5-1|TRBD1
CATRQGADTEAFF
TGCGCCACGAGACAGGGGGCGGACACTGAAGCTTTCTTT
>-|TRBJ1-6|TRBV3-1|-
CASSPGSEQAFNSPLHF
TGTGCCAGCAGCCCAGGATCGGAACAAGCTTTTAATTCACCCCTCCACTTT
>many|TRBJ1-5|TRBV6-5|TRBD1
CASSPLDRHNQPQHF
TGTGCCAGCAGTCCTCTGGACAGGCACAATCAGCCCCAGCATTTT
>many|TRBJ2-5|TRBV7-9|TRBD2
CASSLGAGSLRETQYF
TGTGCCAGCAGCTTAGGAGCGGGGAGCCTAAGGGAGACCCAGTACTTC
>many|TRBJ2-2|TRBV10-3|-
CAIRAENTGELFF
TGTGCCATCAGGGCAGAGAACACCGGGGAGCTGTTTTTT
>-|TRBJ2-5|TRBV29-1|TRBD2
CNVLAGAQETQYF
TGCAACGTACTAGCGGGAGCCCAAGAGACCCAGTACTTC
>-|TRBJ2-5|TRBV10-3|TRBD1
CAISGTGSQETQYF
TGTGCCATCAGTGGGACAGGGTCCCAAGAGACCCAGTACTTC
>many|TRBJ1-5|TRBV18|-
CASSPGSDQPQHF
TGTGCCAGCTCACCAGGGAGTGATCAGCCCCAGCATTTT
>many|TRBJ1-5|TRBV5-5|TRBD1
CASSLRTGGNQPQHF
TGTGCCAGCAGCTTGCGGACAGGCGGCAATCAGCCCCAGCATTTT
>-|TRBJ2-1|TRBV29-1|-
CSVAVRGTGEQFF
TGCAGCGTTGCGGTCAGGGGAACGGGTGAGCAGTTCTTC
>medium-sized|TRBJ1-5|TRBV20-1|-
CSARAGMNQPQHF
TGCAGTGCTAGGGCGGGGATGAATCAGCCCCAGCATTTT
>many|TRBJ2-3|TRBV24-1|-
CATSDPGSPLADTQYF
TGTGCCACCAGTGATCCCGGGAGTCCCTTAGCAGATACGCAGTATTTT
>few|TRBJ2-3|TRBV9|-
CASSVGAKDTQYF
TGTGCCAGCAGCGTAGGGGCGAAAGATACGCAGTATTTT
>many|TRBJ2-1|TRBV3-1|TRBD1
CASSQDGGQEYNEQFF
TGTGCCAGCAGCCAGGACGGGGGACAGGAATACAATGAGCAGTTCTTC
>many|TRBJ2-1|TRBV3-1|TRBD2
CASSQDLSGGHNEQFF
TGTGCCAGCAGCCAAGACCTAAGCGGGGGGCACAATGAGCAGTTCTTC
>few|TRBJ2-1|TRBV2|TRBD2
CATTSGRASEQFF
TGTGCCACCACTAGCGGGAGGGCCAGTGAGCAGTTCTTC
>-|TRBJ2-5|TRBV28|-
CASSLRFGETQYF
TGTGCCAGCAGCCTTCGCTTCGGGGAGACCCAGTACTTC
>-|TRBJ2-6|TRBV4-1|-
CASSSQPRTGANVLTF
TGCGCCAGCAGCTCTCAGCCTCGGACAGGGGCCAACGTCCTGACTTTC
>many|TRBJ2-2|TRBV7-9|-
CASSSFTRELFF
TGTGCCAGCAGCTCATTCACGCGGGAGCTGTTTTTT